One sample yielded the 17 T cell receptor beta chains listed below, sequenced in a study of cytomegalovirus exposure and HLA in healthy donors. In the PCR, 60 Vbeta and 13 Jbeta primers were used. Using immunoSEQ multiplex PCR, the repertoire was profiled, and TCRdb retains in-frame clones only, with some absent. The sample has some 190,000 clones; approximately 80% are singletons. Sample: PBMCs. The source of these receptors is a female donor in good health and CMV-seronegative.

The rearrangement joins TRBV15 to TRBJ2-7; 9 nucleotides line up with TRBD2. The V segment lost 2 bases and the J segment 0 bases; nucleotides outside the gene matches: 5. From germline, CDR1 is LNHNV and CDR2 YYDKDF (reference sequence). This CDR3 has 16 amino acids. The DNA of the CDR3 is TGTGCCACCAGCAGACATTTAGCGGGGGCCTCCTACGAGCAGTACTTC. Residues: CATSRHLAGASYEQYF. Variable domain in full (rest from reference TRBV15 and TRBJ2-7): DAMVIQNPRYQVTQFGKPVTLSCSQTLNHNVMYWYQQKSSQAPKLLFHYYDKDFNNEADTPDNFQSRRPNTSFCFLDIRSPGLGDTAMYLCATSRHLAGASYEQYFGPGTRLTVT.

V usage is TRBV7-8 and J usage is TRBJ1-2, with D possibly matching TRBD1 (6 bases). The CDR3 loop spans 17 amino acids. Germline V lookup: CDR1 SGHVS, CDR2 FQNEAQ. The V and J ends lost 7 bases and 0 bases respectively, with 21 bases between them. CDR3 in DNA: TGTGCCAGCATGGACCCCTGGGGGCCCTCAGCTAACTATGGCTACACCTTC. Protein: CASMDPWGPSANYGYTF. The full variable domain, rest sourced from reference TRBV7-8 and TRBJ1-2, is GAGVSQSPRYKVAKRGQDVALRCDPISGHVSLFWYQQALGQGPEFLTYFQNEAQLDKSGLPSDRFFAERPEGSVSTLKIQRTQQEDSAVYLCASMDPWGPSANYGYTFGSGTRLTVV.

The chain employs TRBV27 and TRBJ1-2, with D maybe TRBD1 (5 bases). The ends were cut back, 2 bases at V and 8 bases at J, with 12 bases in the middle. CDR1 is MNHEY and CDR2 is SMNVEV in the germline V gene (reference sequence). The CDR3 runs 13 residues. The CDR3 DNA is TGTGCCAGCAGTTTAAGGGGACTGGACGGCTACACCTTC. This gives the protein CASSLRGLDGYTF.

This clone was recorded only once. The rearrangement links TRBV27 to TRBJ1-1, with 9 bases fitting TRBD1. The V gene's germline CDR1 is MNHEY and CDR2 SMNVEV (reference sequence). V was pared by 8 bases and J by 1 base, with 8 bases of the junction left unmatched. The CDR3 has 15 amino acids. The DNA of the CDR3 is TGTGCCAGCCGGAGTGGGGACAGGGCGAACACTGAAGCTTTCTTT. Translated, it gives CASRSGDRANTEAFF.

The chain combines TRBV25-1 with TRBJ2-1; no clear D. The CDR3 covers 14 residues. The V gene lost 2 bases and the J gene lost 6 bases, with 11 bases spanning the gap. The germline gives CDR1 MGHDK, CDR2 SYGVNS. CDR3 nucleotide sequence: TGTGCCAGCAGTGAAGTAACAGTTTTCAATGAGCAGTTCTTC. It yields the protein CASSEVTVFNEQFF.

The chain is built from TRBV10-3 and TRBJ1-1, with TRBD1 matching over 8 bases. The CDR3 runs 14 residues. V lost 6 bases to trimming and J lost 1 base; unmatched junction nucleotides: 4. The germline V gene has CDR1 ENHRY and CDR2 SYGVKD. The CDR3 coding sequence is TGTGCCATCAGCCTAGGGACAGGGAACACTGAAGCTTTCTTT. Encoded protein: CAISLGTGNTEAFF.

V gene TRBV27 combines with J gene TRBJ2-5; 7 positions match TRBD1. CDR3 length equals 14 residues. Germline trimming cut 6 bases from V and 2 bases from J; bases unmatched to any gene: 6. Germline CDR1 is MNHEY and CDR2 is SMNVEV (reference sequence). CDR3 DNA: TGTGCCAGCAGCTCCAGACAGGGTCAAGAGACCCAGTACTTC. Translation gives CASSSRQGQETQYF.

The V call is TRBV2, the J call TRBJ2-3; D is perhaps TRBD2 (5 bases). The germline CDR1 and CDR2 sequences are SNHLY and FYNNEI. The CDR3 runs 12 residues. Trimming left V 8 bases short and J 5 bases short, with 11 bases between. The CDR3 reads CASRVGGDTQYF. DNA of the CDR3: TGTGCCAGCCGCGTAGGAGGAGATACGCAGTATTTT.

The CDR3 sequence: CASSSTGPGQGHTEAFF. The CDR3 region has the DNA TGCGCCAGCAGCTCCACCGGACCGGGACAGGGTCACACTGAAGCTTTCTTT. The V and J genes are TRBV5-1 and TRBJ1-1, with TRBD1 identical over 9 bases. With 3 bases clipped from V and 3 bases from J, the junction kept 12 bases outside the gene matches. From germline, CDR1 is SGHRS and CDR2 YFSETQ. The CDR3 sequence is 17 residues long. Based on the CDR3 plus reference TRBV5-1 and TRBJ1-1, the full variable domain is KAGVTQTPRYLIKTRGQQVTLSCSPISGHRSVSWYQQTPGQGLQFLFEYFSETQRNKGNFPGRFSGRQFSNSRSEMNVSTLELGDSALYLCASSSTGPGQGHTEAFFGQGTRLTVV.

The rearrangement links TRBV27 to TRBJ1-1; D gene unclear. CDR1 and CDR2 (germline): MNHEY, SMNVEV (reference sequence). V lost 2 bases and J lost 2, with 9 bases in between. The CDR3 runs 14 residues. DNA for the CDR3: TGTGCCAGCAGTTTAGTTTCTGTTAACACTGAAGCTTTCTTT. Translated: CASSLVSVNTEAFF.

The chain joins TRBV28 to TRBJ1-1; 7 bases are a match to TRBD1. The CDR3 spans 12 residues. CDR1 MDHEN and CDR2 SYDVKM come from the germline V gene. Losses at the gene ends were 5 bases for V and 10 bases for J; bases not matched to a gene: 7. CDR3 DNA: TGTGCCAGCAGTATACAGGGGACGACAGCTTTCTTT. It yields the protein CASSIQGTTAFF.

The V gene is TRBV7-9, the J gene TRBJ2-1; 7 bases match TRBD1. V gave up 5 bases and J gave up 10 bases; unmatched junction bases: 20. This CDR3 contains 17 residues. Germline assignment: CDR1 SEHNR and CDR2 FQNEAQ (reference sequence). The CDR3 DNA reads as TGTGCCAGCAGCCCTAGCCCTGGACAAGGGGGCGATTGGGAGCAGTTCTTC. Its translation is CASSPSPGQGGDWEQFF.

The V and J genes are TRBV27 and TRBJ2-2, with D unresolved. Germline CDR1 MNHEY, CDR2 SMNVEV (reference sequence). The CDR3 runs to 15 residues. V was trimmed by 4 bases and J by 0 bases, leaving 9 bases between them. DNA for the CDR3: TGTGCCAGCAGTTCGCCCACAGCGAACACCGGGGAGCTGTTTTTT. Amino acid sequence: CASSSPTANTGELFF.

The chain joins TRBV5-4 to TRBJ2-1; TRBD2 aligns across 7 bases. Looked up from germline, CDR1 is SGHNT and CDR2 is YYREEE (reference sequence). V was clipped by 1 base and J by 4 bases; unmatched bases: 5. The CDR3 is 15 residues long. DNA of the CDR3: TGTGCCAGCAGCTTGAGGCGGGAGTCTTACAATGAGCAGTTCTTC. It yields the protein CASSLRRESYNEQFF.

This clone appeared a few times. The rearrangement links TRBV19 to TRBJ2-3, with TRBD2 matching over 8 bases. Germline CDR1 and CDR2: LNHDA and SQIVND (reference sequence). The CDR3 has 14 amino acids. With V trimmed by 6 bases and J by 1 base, 3 bases remained unmatched. The CDR3: CASRRGAGTDTQYF. CDR3 in DNA: TGTGCCAGTAGGCGGGGGGCCGGCACAGATACGCAGTATTTT.

For this clone: Other nucleotide sequences from this sample produce the same CDR3. The CDR3 is CASSLSLAGSHNEQFF. Written as DNA, the CDR3 is TGTGCCAGCAGCTTATCCCTAGCGGGGTCACACAATGAGCAGTTCTTC. V and J are TRBV7-9 and TRBJ2-1; the match to TRBD2 covers 9 bases. The germline gives CDR1 SEHNR, CDR2 FQNEAQ (reference sequence). The CDR3 is 16 residues long. V lost 2 bases, J lost 5 bases, and 7 bases stayed unmatched.

This clone was counted once. The chain links TRBV7-3 to TRBJ2-1, with a tentative D call TRBD1 (6 bases). The V end was cut by 6 bases, the J end by 6 bases, with 9 bases between. The germline gives CDR1 SGHTA, CDR2 FQGTGA. This CDR3 has 12 residues. CDR3: CASRSQGNEQFF. CDR3 coding DNA: TGTGCCAGCAGGTCACAGGGCAATGAGCAGTTCTTC.